Listed below are T cell receptor beta chains from one sample, sequenced in a study of brain T cells in children with intractable seizures. Using immunoSEQ multiplex PCR, the repertoire was profiled, and TCRdb retains in-frame clones only, with some absent. Seen here are fewer than 150,000 clones, 94% observed once, and the top ten hold 3.5% to 4%. The material sequenced was peripheral blood, taken at surgery. Receptors originate from a boy younger than two with hemimegalencephaly and intractable seizures. Each CDR3 is given without its conserved first and last residue. D genes are given only for firm matches.

length: 14
J: TRBJ2-7
V: TRBV3-1/TRBV3-2
D: NA
CDR3: ASSLGYREYSYEQY

length: 14
J: TRBJ2-2
V: TRBV11-2
D: NA
CDR3: ASNFLSQGGTGELF

length: 11
J: TRBJ1-1
V: TRBV30
D: NA
CDR3: AWSGSGNTEAF

length: 9
J: TRBJ2-3
V: TRBV20-1
D: NA
CDR3: SAPRSDTQY

length: 13
J: TRBJ1-5
V: TRBV3-1/TRBV3-2
D: NA
CDR3: ASSQAVGGNQPQH

length: 11
J: TRBJ1-1
V: TRBV27
D: NA
CDR3: ASRRQVGWKAF

length: 14
J: TRBJ2-1
V: TRBV4-2
D: TRBD2
CDR3: ASSQAPSGSYNEQF

length: 13
J: TRBJ2-1
V: TRBV27
D: TRBD1
CDR3: ASRAWTGGRDEQF

length: 13
J: TRBJ2-5
V: TRBV20-1
D: TRBD2
CDR3: SASPASGIRETQY

length: 13
J: TRBJ2-1
V: TRBV9
D: NA
CDR3: ASSVAHARDNEQF

length: 13
J: TRBJ1-6
V: TRBV5-1
D: NA
CDR3: ASSLDRAYNSPLH

length: 14
J: TRBJ2-1
V: TRBV9
D: TRBD2
CDR3: ASSPGLAGVENEQF

length: 16
J: TRBJ2-3
V: TRBV13
D: NA
CDR3: ASSLDGVGARYTDTQY

length: 14
J: TRBJ1-4
V: TRBV28
D: NA
CDR3: ASSFPGRAPAEKLF

length: 15
J: TRBJ2-3
V: TRBV5-3
D: NA
CDR3: ARSLAISQPYTDTQY

length: 9
J: TRBJ2-5
V: TRBV12-3/TRBV12-4
D: NA
CDR3: ASRRGETQY

length: 14
J: TRBJ2-3
V: TRBV3-1/TRBV3-2
D: TRBD2
CDR3: ASSHSGGGRADTQY

length: 15
J: TRBJ2-3
V: TRBV18
D: NA
CDR3: ASSRPGWERRVDTQY

length: 12
J: TRBJ2-1
V: TRBV29-1
D: TRBD1
CDR3: SVAGQGHYNEQF

length: 13
J: TRBJ1-3
V: TRBV10-1
D: NA
CDR3: ASSEFQGLRNTIY

length: 14
J: TRBJ1-6
V: TRBV2
D: NA
CDR3: ASSITPESYNSPLH

length: 13
J: TRBJ2-5
V: TRBV9
D: NA
CDR3: ASSVGQAMGETQY

length: 12
J: TRBJ1-4
V: TRBV2
D: NA
CDR3: ASSDSGSNEKLF

length: 11
J: TRBJ1-6
V: TRBV12-3/TRBV12-4
D: NA
CDR3: ASIGAGNSPLH

length: 11
J: TRBJ2-1
V: TRBV27
D: NA
CDR3: ASSFGRLYEQF

length: 10
J: TRBJ1-6
V: TRBV6-5
D: NA
CDR3: ASRQGDSPLH

length: 9
J: TRBJ2-5
V: TRBV20-1
D: NA
CDR3: SASGPSTQY

length: 12
J: TRBJ1-3
V: TRBV10-2
D: NA
CDR3: ASSEGLDGNTIY

length: 13
J: TRBJ1-2
V: TRBV6-6
D: NA
CDR3: ASSYQPRPNYGYT

length: 9
J: TRBJ1-1
V: TRBV28
D: NA
CDR3: ASWMNTEAF

length: 8
J: TRBJ1-1
V: TRBV20-1
D: NA
CDR3: SARGTEAF

length: 14
J: TRBJ1-4
V: TRBV2
D: NA
CDR3: ASCEGQPAPGEKLF

length: 12
J: TRBJ2-7
V: TRBV27
D: NA
CDR3: ASSSQATFYEQY

length: 15
J: TRBJ2-1
V: TRBV18
D: TRBD1
CDR3: ASSPDRVPRVDNEQF

length: 11
J: TRBJ1-6
V: TRBV4-1
D: NA
CDR3: ASSQTGPPPLH

length: 13
J: TRBJ2-3
V: TRBV27
D: TRBD2
CDR3: ASTRGTSGTDTQY

length: 12
J: TRBJ1-1
V: TRBV6-5
D: TRBD1
CDR3: ASRAPGGLTEAF

length: 10
J: TRBJ2-1
V: TRBV19
D: TRBD2
CDR3: ATSFQREDRF

length: 13
J: TRBJ1-5
V: TRBV28
D: NA
CDR3: ASSLGRAGDQPQH

length: 10
J: TRBJ2-1
V: TRBV28
D: NA
CDR3: ASSWGQTEQF

length: 12
J: TRBJ2-7
V: TRBV7-6
D: NA
CDR3: ASSLEGGPYEQY

length: 14
J: TRBJ1-1
V: TRBV7-2
D: NA
CDR3: ASSLGTKLLNTEAF

length: 9
J: TRBJ1-2
V: TRBV29-1
D: NA
CDR3: SVGSQGSYT

length: 13
J: TRBJ1-2
V: TRBV11-2
D: NA
CDR3: ASSLGGSRAGGYT

length: 14
J: TRBJ2-1
V: TRBV6-1
D: TRBD2
CDR3: ASSEPGLAPDNEQF

length: 15
J: TRBJ2-2
V: TRBV4-1
D: NA
CDR3: ASSLAGGPTNTGELF

length: 13
J: TRBJ2-7
V: TRBV7-3
D: NA
CDR3: ASSLIPSEAYEQY

length: 11
J: TRBJ1-1
V: TRBV9
D: NA
CDR3: ASSTRGRDEAF

length: 14
J: TRBJ2-3
V: TRBV28
D: TRBD2
CDR3: ASSAPQREGTDTQY

length: 12
J: TRBJ2-1
V: TRBV5-4
D: NA
CDR3: ASTSGGPYNEQF

length: 10
J: TRBJ1-2
V: TRBV28
D: NA
CDR3: ASSLDSYGYT

length: 15
J: TRBJ2-2
V: TRBV7-2
D: TRBD2
CDR3: ASSSPGLAENTGELF